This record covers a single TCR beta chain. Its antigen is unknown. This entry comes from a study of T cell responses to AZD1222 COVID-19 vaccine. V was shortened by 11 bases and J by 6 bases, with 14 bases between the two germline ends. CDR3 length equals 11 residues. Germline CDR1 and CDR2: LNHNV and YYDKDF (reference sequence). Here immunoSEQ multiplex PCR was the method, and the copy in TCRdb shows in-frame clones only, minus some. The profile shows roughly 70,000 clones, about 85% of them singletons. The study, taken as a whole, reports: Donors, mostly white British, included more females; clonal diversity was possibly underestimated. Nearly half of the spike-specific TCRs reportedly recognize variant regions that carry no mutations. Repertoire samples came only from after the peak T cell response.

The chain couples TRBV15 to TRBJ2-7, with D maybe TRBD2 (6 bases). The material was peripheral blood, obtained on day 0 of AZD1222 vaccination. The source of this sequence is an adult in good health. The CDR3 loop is CAGGIGSEQYF. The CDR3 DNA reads TGTGCCGGAGGGATAGGGAGCGAGCAGTACTTC.